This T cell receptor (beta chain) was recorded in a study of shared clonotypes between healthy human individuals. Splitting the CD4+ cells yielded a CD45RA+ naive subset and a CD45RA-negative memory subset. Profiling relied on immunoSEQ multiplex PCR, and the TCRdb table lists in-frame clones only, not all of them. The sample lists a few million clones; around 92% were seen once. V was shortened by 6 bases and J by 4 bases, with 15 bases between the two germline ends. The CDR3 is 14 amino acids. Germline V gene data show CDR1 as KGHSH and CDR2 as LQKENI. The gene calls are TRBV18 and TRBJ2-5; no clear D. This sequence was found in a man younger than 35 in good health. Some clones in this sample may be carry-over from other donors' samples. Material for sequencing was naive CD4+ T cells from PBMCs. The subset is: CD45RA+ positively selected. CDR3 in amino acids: CASSPYPSGETQYF. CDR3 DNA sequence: TGTGCCAGCTCGCCCTACCCGTCCGGAGAGACCCAGTACTTC.